This T cell receptor (beta chain) came from a study of human T cells and chemical hapten exposure. The library gave individual cDNA molecules unique molecular identifiers. TCRdb passed the RACE reads through MiXCR, listing each CDR3 protein once. The sample includes 130,000 or so distinct CDR3 sequences, roughly 9.5% seen only once; the top ten take 1.5% to 2%. This clonotype has at least ten counts. Germline lookup yields CDR1 SGHRS and CDR2 YFSETQ. Germline trimming cut 2 bases from V and 0 bases from J; bases unmatched to any gene: 7. This CDR3 comprises 16 residues. Time point described: healthy volunteer bleed at 2 weeks. Total RNA came from unfractionated whole blood.

The sample consisted of whole blood. The V and J genes are TRBV5-1 and TRBJ1-1, with TRBD1 matching over 7 bases. This TCR derives from a male donor in good health. Some clones in this sample may be carry-over from other donors' samples. The CDR3 spells CASSFFGTVMNTEAFF. The CDR3 DNA is TGCGCCAGCAGCTTCTTTGGGACAGTCATGAACACTGAAGCTTTCTTT.